Below, one TCR beta chain is given with its context. This entry comes from a study of blood T cell repertoires in COVID-19. The protocol was immunoSEQ multiplex PCR, while the TCRdb copy is restricted to in-frame clones and leaves out a portion. The data show approximately 170,000 clones, 80% to 90% seen once. The germline gives CDR1 GTSNPN, CDR2 SVGIG (reference sequence). This CDR3 has 13 residues. Trimming cost V 2 bases and J 0 bases, with 7 bases left between them. The sequence was collected from a man between 18 and 29 years old who had recovered from COVID-19. This sequence joins TRBV30 and TRBJ1-2; D is ambiguous. The sequenced material came from peripheral blood. CDR3: CAWSQETNYGYTF. The CDR3, as DNA: TGTGCCTGGAGTCAGGAAACTAACTATGGCTACACCTTC.